This T cell receptor (beta chain) is from a study of blood T cell repertoires in COVID-19. Study-wide background: From T cells, B-cell-depleted T cells, or PBMCs came the material, which was cDNA or gDNA.

This CDR3 is 13 amino acids long. The junction had 7 bases not matched to a gene; V was cut back by 3 bases and J by 8 bases. Germline V lookup: CDR1 SGHDT, CDR2 YYEEEE. Authors' data handling: Reference gene primer amplification in the assay estimated nucleated cell counts. Method: immunoSEQ multiplex PCR; TCRdb's copy keeps in-frame clones and lacks some. V and J calls and clone size are copied from that table; D and trimming were computed from the DNA. The repertoire holds roughly 300,000 clones, 70% to 90% seen once, with approximately 6.5% in the top ten. Sample: peripheral blood. The rearrangement joins TRBV5-6 to TRBJ1-2, with 7 bases that match TRBD1. This TCR came from a man younger than 35 who had recovered from COVID-19. The CDR3 DNA sequence: TGTGCCAGCAGCTGGGGGACAGTCCAAGGCTACACCTTC. Translating it yields CASSWGTVQGYTF.